Below, one TCR beta chain is given with its context. This entry comes from a study of T cell changes during pregnancy in multiple sclerosis. Between the trimmed V and J ends, which lost 4 bases and 11 bases, there was a span of 10 bases. CDR1 and CDR2 (germline): MNHEY, SVGAGI. The CDR3 runs 11 residues. The protocol was immunoSEQ multiplex PCR, while the TCRdb copy is restricted to in-frame clones and leaves out a portion. The data show tens of thousands of clones, just under 95% seen once. This TCR was recovered from a female donor with multiple sclerosis, enrolled in a pregnancy study. The chain couples TRBV6-5 to TRBJ2-3; D might be TRBD2 (6 bases). The sequencing used CD8+ T cells from peripheral blood mononuclear cells, collected after pregnancy. DNA for the CDR3: TGTGCCAGCAGTTCTCTGGGGGGGCAGTATTTT. Encoded protein: CASSSLGGQYF.